This is a list of T cell receptor beta chains from one sample in a study of T-cell memory formation after mild COVID-19. From the 5' RACE reads, TCRdb called clonotypes with MiXCR, one entry per CDR3 protein. The sample has hundreds of thousands of distinct CDR3 sequences, roughly 25% seen once; the top ten hold around 12%. Material: PBMCs or a T cell subset sorted from them (not recorded which). The receptor set was obtained from an adult woman who had mild COVID-19 (a few samples of this study predate the infection). Cell type and time point are not known. Each CDR3 is given with its conserved first and last residue. The size field is filled for only some rows; it gives once, few, many or a size class.

V gene	J gene	CDR3 length	clone size	CDR3 protein
TRBV2	TRBJ2-7	15	-	CASSRTRDASYEQYF
TRBV20-1	TRBJ2-7	15	-	CSASPGAGGTYEQYF
TRBV18	TRBJ2-7	15	-	CASSPVPHVDYEQYF
TRBV28	TRBJ2-7	15	-	CASSPYRVHSYEQYF
TRBV12-3/TRBV12-4	TRBJ2-5	16	-	CASSPAGGTVQETQYF
TRBV4-2	TRBJ2-1	16	-	CASSQDASGGANEQFF
TRBV4-1	TRBJ2-3	16	-	CASSQRLVDGTDTQYF
TRBV7-8	TRBJ2-5	14	-	CASSTRLDLGTQYF
TRBV30	TRBJ2-4	12	-	CAWSMTKNIQYF
TRBV5-1	TRBJ1-1	13	-	CASSYGSNTEAFF
TRBV29-1	TRBJ2-1	15	-	CSVEEMTGRVNEQFF
TRBV6-5	TRBJ2-1	15	-	CASSYPGQGHDEQFF
TRBV12-3/TRBV12-4	TRBJ1-5	15	-	CASSPDRPGGQPQHF
TRBV12-3/TRBV12-4	TRBJ2-5	13	few	CASSLSWLQTQYF
TRBV6-5	TRBJ1-1	16	-	CASSYSIGTSNTEAFF
TRBV27	TRBJ2-7	15	-	CASRGWGDRGYEQYF
TRBV6-5	TRBJ2-2	18	-	CASSYLGLAGVDTGELFF
TRBV5-1	TRBJ2-1	15	-	CASSFGLAGADEQFF
TRBV12-3/TRBV12-4	TRBJ2-7	15	few	CASRYGLAGAYEQYF
TRBV20-1	TRBJ2-7	15	many	CSATFKGQGNYEQYF
TRBV6-1	TRBJ1-2	13	-	CASTGQALYGYTF
TRBV24-1	TRBJ2-1	16	-	CATSDFYVTGLNEQFF
TRBV5-5	TRBJ2-7	15	-	CASSREVSGSSEQYF
TRBV12-3/TRBV12-4	TRBJ1-5	13	-	CASTQALNQPQHF
TRBV7-2	TRBJ2-7	13	few	CASSPWTGGEQYF
TRBV7-9	TRBJ2-7	14	few	CASSFTGITYEQYF
TRBV21-1	TRBJ1-6	12	-	CASSKSFSPLHF